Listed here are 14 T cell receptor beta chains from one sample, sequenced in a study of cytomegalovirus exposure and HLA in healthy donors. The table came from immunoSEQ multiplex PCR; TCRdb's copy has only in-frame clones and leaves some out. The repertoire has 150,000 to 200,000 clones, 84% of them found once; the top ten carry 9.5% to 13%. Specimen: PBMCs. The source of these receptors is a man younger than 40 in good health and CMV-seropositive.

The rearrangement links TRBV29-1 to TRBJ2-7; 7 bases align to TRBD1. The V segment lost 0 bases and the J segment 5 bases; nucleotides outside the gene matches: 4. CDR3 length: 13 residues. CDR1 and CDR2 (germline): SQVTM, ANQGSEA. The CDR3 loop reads CSVEDRGQDEQYF. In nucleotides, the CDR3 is TGCAGCGTTGAAGACCGTGGACAGGACGAGCAGTACTTC.

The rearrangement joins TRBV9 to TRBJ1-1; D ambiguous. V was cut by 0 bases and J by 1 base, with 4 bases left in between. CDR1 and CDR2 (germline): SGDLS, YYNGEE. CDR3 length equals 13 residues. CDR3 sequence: CASSVEQNTEAFF. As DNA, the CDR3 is TGTGCCAGCAGCGTAGAACAGAACACTGAAGCTTTCTTT.

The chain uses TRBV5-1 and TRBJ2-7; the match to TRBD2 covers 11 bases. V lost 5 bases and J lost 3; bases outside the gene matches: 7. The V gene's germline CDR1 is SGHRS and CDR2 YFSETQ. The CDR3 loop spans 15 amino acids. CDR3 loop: CASRLTSGVIYEQYF. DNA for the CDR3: TGCGCCAGCAGATTGACTAGCGGGGTAATCTACGAGCAGTACTTC.

CDR3 bases: TGTGCTAGTGGTGAACTAACGTGGAATGAGCAGTTCTTC. Protein product: CASGELTWNEQFF. The rearrangement joins TRBV12-5 to TRBJ2-1, with D unclear. Trimming took 5 bases from V and 7 from J, leaving 12 bases between them. This CDR3 spans 13 amino acids. CDR1 is LGHNT and CDR2 is FRNRAP in the germline V gene.

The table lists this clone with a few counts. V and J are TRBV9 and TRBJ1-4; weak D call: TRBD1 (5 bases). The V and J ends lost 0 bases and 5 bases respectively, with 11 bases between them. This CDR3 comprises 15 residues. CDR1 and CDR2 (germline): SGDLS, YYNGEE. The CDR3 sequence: CASSVGGRRNEKLFF. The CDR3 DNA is TGTGCCAGCAGCGTAGGGGGGAGGAGGAATGAAAAACTGTTTTTT.

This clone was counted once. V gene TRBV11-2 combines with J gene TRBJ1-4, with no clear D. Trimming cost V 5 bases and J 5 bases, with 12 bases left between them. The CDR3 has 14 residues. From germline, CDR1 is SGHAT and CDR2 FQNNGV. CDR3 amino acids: CASSLHPRNEKLFF. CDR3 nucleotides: TGTGCCAGCAGCCTCCACCCGAGGAATGAAAAACTGTTTTTT.

CDR3 DNA sequence: TGTGCCAGCAGCACCGGACTAGCGTCCGATACGCAGTATTTT. It codes for CASSTGLASDTQYF. V gene TRBV7-3 combines with J gene TRBJ2-3; TRBD2 agrees at 9 bases. With 5 bases clipped from V and 6 bases from J, the junction kept 6 bases outside the gene matches. CDR3 length: 14 residues. CDR1 and CDR2 (germline): SGHTA, FQGTGA.

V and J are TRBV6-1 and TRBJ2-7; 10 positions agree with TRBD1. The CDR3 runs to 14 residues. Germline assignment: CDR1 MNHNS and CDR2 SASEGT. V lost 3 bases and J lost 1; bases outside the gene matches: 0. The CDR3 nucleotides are TGTGCCAGCAGTGAGGGACAGGGGTCCTACGAGCAGTACTTC. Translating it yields CASSEGQGSYEQYF.

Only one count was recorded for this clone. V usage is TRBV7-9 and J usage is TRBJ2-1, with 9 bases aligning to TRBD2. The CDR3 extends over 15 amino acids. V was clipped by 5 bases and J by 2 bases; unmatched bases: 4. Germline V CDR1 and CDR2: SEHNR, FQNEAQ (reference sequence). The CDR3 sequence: CASSAASGAYNEQFF. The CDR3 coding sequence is TGTGCCAGCAGCGCGGCTAGCGGGGCCTACAATGAGCAGTTCTTC.

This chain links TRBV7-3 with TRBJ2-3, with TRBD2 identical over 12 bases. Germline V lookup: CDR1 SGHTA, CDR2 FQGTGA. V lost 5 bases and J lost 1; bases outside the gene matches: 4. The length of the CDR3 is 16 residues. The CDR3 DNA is TGTGCCAGCAGCGCCCGACTAGCGGGGGGCACAGATACGCAGTATTTT. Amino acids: CASSARLAGGTDTQYF.

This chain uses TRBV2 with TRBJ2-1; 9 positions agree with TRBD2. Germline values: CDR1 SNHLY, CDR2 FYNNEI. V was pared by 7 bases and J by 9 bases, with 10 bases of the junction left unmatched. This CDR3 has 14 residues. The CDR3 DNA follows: TGTGCCAGCAAGGCGGCTAGCGGGACCAGTGAGCAGTTCTTC. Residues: CASKAASGTSEQFF.

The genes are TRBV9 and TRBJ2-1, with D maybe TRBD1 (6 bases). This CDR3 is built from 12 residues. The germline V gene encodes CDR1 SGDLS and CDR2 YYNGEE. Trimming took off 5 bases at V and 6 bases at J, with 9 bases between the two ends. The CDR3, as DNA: TGTGCCAGCAGTCTACAGGGCAATGAGCAGTTCTTC. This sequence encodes CASSLQGNEQFF. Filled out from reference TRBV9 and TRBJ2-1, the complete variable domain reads DSGVTQTPKHLITATGQRVTLRCSPRSGDLSVYWYQQSLDQGLQFLIQYYNGEERAKGNILERFSAQQFPDLHSELNLSSLELGDSALYFCASSLQGNEQFFGPGTRLTVL.

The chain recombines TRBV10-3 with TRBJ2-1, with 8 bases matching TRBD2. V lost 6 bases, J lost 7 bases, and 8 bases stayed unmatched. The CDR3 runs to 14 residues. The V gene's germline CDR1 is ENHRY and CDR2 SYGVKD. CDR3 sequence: CAIRDWTGGNEQFF. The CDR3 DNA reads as TGTGCCATCAGGGACTGGACGGGAGGGAATGAGCAGTTCTTC.

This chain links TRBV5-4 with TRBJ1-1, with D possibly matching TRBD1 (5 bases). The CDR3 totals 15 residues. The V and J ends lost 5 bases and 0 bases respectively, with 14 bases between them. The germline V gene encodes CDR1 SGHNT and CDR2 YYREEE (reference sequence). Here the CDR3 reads CASRLNTGLNTEAFF. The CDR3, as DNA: TGTGCCAGCAGACTAAATACAGGCCTGAACACTGAAGCTTTCTTT.